The 26 T cell receptor beta chains given below trace back to one sample, sequenced in a study of response to subunit inactivated influenza vaccine listed by TCRdb under 2018. The library was made by RT-PCR. Sequencing took place on an Illumina HiSeq 2500. TCRdb took the public reads, trimmed them with fastp at Q25, ran MiXCR for clone calling and kept in-frame beta chains. Every CDR3 protein is listed once, alongside the most common genes and DNA of its rows. The sample includes 450,000 to 700,000 distinct CDR3 sequences, with 14% observed a single time. The biggest ten clones account for 11% of the sample. Specimen: PBMCs from blood, collected roughly 13 days after vaccination. Receptor source: a man over 45 who received an inactivated influenza vaccine. Donor details come from another sample of the same person, matched by shared clones.

The table lists this clonotype with a few counts. J is TRBJ2-2 and V is TRBV28, with 7 nucleotides matching TRBD1. Germline values: CDR1 MDHEN, CDR2 SYDVKM. CDR3 length: 14 amino acids. J was trimmed by 7 bases and V by 5 bases; bases with no gene match: 7. This CDR3 reads CASSRSQGYGELFF. Here the CDR3 DNA reads TGTGCCAGCAGTCGTTCACAGGGGTACGGGGAGCTGTTTTTT.

This clonotype was seen at least ten times. V is TRBV13 and J is TRBJ2-6, with D possibly being TRBD1 (6 bases). V shed 0 bases and J shed 0 bases, with 9 bases lying between them. The CDR3 loop spans 17 amino acids. Germline CDR1 and CDR2: PRHDT and FYEKMQ (reference sequence). CDR3 nucleotide sequence: TGTGCCAGCAGCTTAGGACAGGGCAACTCTGGGGCCAACGTCCTGACTTTC. Its translation is CASSLGQGNSGANVLTF.

This clonotype came up many times. The chain joins TRBV29-1 to TRBJ2-2, with D tentatively TRBD2 (5 bases). CDR1 SQVTM and CDR2 ANQGSEA come from the germline V gene. V shed 7 bases and J shed 0 bases, with 18 bases lying between them. The CDR3 extends over 16 amino acids. The CDR3 region has the DNA TGCAGCGCCAAGGCAGGAGCGGCGACGAACACCGGGGAGCTGTTTTTT. Its translation: CSAKAGAATNTGELFF.

This clonotype showed up just a few times. The V gene is TRBV29-1, the J gene TRBJ2-3; 9 positions agree with TRBD2. The CDR3 extends over 13 amino acids. Per germline, CDR1 SQVTM and CDR2 ANQGSEA. Unmatched junction bases numbered 9, after V lost 8 bases and J lost 6 bases. CDR3 in DNA: TGCAGCCTTTGGTTAGCGGGAGTTGATACGCAGTATTTT. Protein sequence: CSLWLAGVDTQYF.

This clonotype showed up just a few times. The V call is TRBV6-5, the J call TRBJ2-5, with D perhaps TRBD2 (6 bases). Trimming removed 0 bases from V and 7 bases from J, with 18 bases in between. This CDR3 contains 16 residues. Per the germline V gene, CDR1 is MNHEY and CDR2 is SVGAGI. CDR3 in amino acids: CASSYSPIVRAGTQYF. CDR3 nucleotides: TGTGCCAGCAGTTACTCTCCAATCGTCCGAGCGGGGACCCAGTACTTC.

The chain's CDR3 is CSAADRANTGELFF. In DNA, the CDR3 is TGCAGCGCCGCGGACAGGGCCAACACCGGGGAGCTGTTTTTT. The V call is TRBV29-1, the J call TRBJ2-2; 8 bases fit TRBD1. Germline CDR1 reads SQVTM; CDR2 reads ANQGSEA. CDR3 size: 14 residues. The trim removed 7 bases at V and 2 bases at J, leaving 6 bases unmatched.

This clonotype has a handful of counts. This chain connects TRBV15 to TRBJ2-5, with D perhaps matching TRBD1 or TRBD2 (6 bases each). Between the trimmed V and J ends, which lost 0 bases and 8 bases, there was a span of 25 bases. The germline V gene encodes CDR1 LNHNV and CDR2 YYDKDF (reference sequence). CDR3 length: 18 amino acids. CDR3: CATSREVRGLGKGKTQYF. The CDR3 DNA reads TGTGCCACCAGCAGAGAGGTTCGGGGGCTGGGGAAAGGGAAAACCCAGTACTTC.

The sample holds a few counts of this clonotype. This sequence joins TRBV10-3 and TRBJ2-1; 7 nucleotides line up with TRBD2. V lost 3 bases, J lost 2 bases, and 7 bases stayed unmatched. Germline V CDR1 and CDR2: ENHRY, SYGVKD. The CDR3 is 16 residues long. The CDR3 here is CAISDSKAGTYNEQFF. In nucleotides, the CDR3 is TGTGCCATCAGTGACTCAAAAGCGGGGACCTACAATGAGCAGTTCTTC.

The J gene is TRBJ1-6, the V gene TRBV7-2, with 8 positions matching TRBD1. Unmatched junction bases numbered 14, after V lost 5 bases and J lost 14 bases. There are 15 residues in the CDR3. Germline loops: CDR1 SGHTA, CDR2 FQGNSA. The CDR3 DNA sequence: TGTGCCAGCAGCCGGCCGGGACAGGTTCCCGTGACCCTCCACTTT. Translated: CASSRPGQVPVTLHF.

This clonotype was recorded a few times. The chain employs TRBV7-8 and TRBJ2-7; 7 nucleotides agree with TRBD1. CDR1 is SGHVS, CDR2 FQNEAQ, per germline. The CDR3 is made up of 13 amino acids. V lost 0 bases to trimming and J lost 6 bases; unmatched junction nucleotides: 2. In DNA, the CDR3 is TGTGCCAGCAGCTTAGCTCCAGGGGGCGAGCAGTACTTC. This encodes CASSLAPGGEQYF.

This rearrangement joins TRBV4-3 to TRBJ1-4; 7 bases map to TRBD1. The length of the CDR3 is 14 residues. Germline CDR1 is LGHNA and CDR2 is YSLEER. The junction had 4 bases not matched to a gene; V was cut back by 4 bases and J by 5 bases. Here the CDR3 reads CASSRGGQNEKLFF. The CDR3 DNA reads as TGCGCCAGCAGCCGAGGGGGACAGAATGAAAAACTGTTTTTT.

This clonotype was picked up a small number of times. This chain joins TRBV4-3 and TRBJ2-4; D tentatively reads TRBD1 or TRBD2 (5 bases each). The CDR3 length is 17 residues. From germline, CDR1 is LGHNA and CDR2 YSLEER. The germline V and J ends were trimmed by 0 bases and 3 bases, with 15 bases remaining between them. Here the CDR3 reads CASSQEARGYFKNIQYF. The CDR3 DNA sequence: TGCGCCAGCAGCCAAGAAGCGAGGGGTTATTTCAAAAACATTCAGTACTTC.

The J gene is TRBJ2-2, the V gene TRBV15, with D possibly TRBD1 on 5 matching bases. The CDR3 is 16 residues long. Germline V CDR1 and CDR2: LNHNV, YYDKDF (reference sequence). Deletions cut 2 bases from V and 0 bases from J, with 10 bases between. The CDR3 nucleotides are TGTGCCACCAGCAGACAGGGTATCTCGAACACCGGGGAGCTGTTTTTT. Its protein is CATSRQGISNTGELFF. The full variable domain, completed using reference TRBV15 and TRBJ2-2, is DAMVIQNPRYQVTQFGKPVTLSCSQTLNHNVMYWYQQKSSQAPKLLFHYYDKDFNNEADTPDNFQSRRPNTSFCFLDIRSPGLGDTAMYLCATSRQGISNTGELFFGEGSRLTVL.

This clonotype came up a few times. The chain links TRBV12-3 or TRBV12-4 to TRBJ1-1, with TRBD1 matching over 7 bases. V gave up 3 bases and J gave up 2 bases; unmatched junction bases: 9. The CDR3 sequence is 16 residues long. As DNA, the CDR3 is TGTGCCAGCAGTTTGGGAGGGGGCGCAGGAAACACTGAAGCTTTCTTT. Its protein product is CASSLGGGAGNTEAFF.

A few counts support this clonotype. The V call is TRBV2, the J call TRBJ2-2; TRBD1 is a possible D gene (6 bases). V was trimmed by 7 bases and J by 0 bases, leaving 12 bases between them. The CDR3 is 15 residues long. CDR1 and CDR2 (germline): SNHLY, FYNNEI. CDR3 sequence reads: CASKRTDANTGELFF. As DNA, the CDR3 is TGTGCCAGCAAGCGGACAGACGCGAACACCGGGGAGCTGTTTTTT.

The genes are TRBV9 and TRBJ2-1; 11 bases are a match to TRBD2. Germline V gives CDR1 SGDLS, CDR2 YYNGEE. This CDR3 spans 19 amino acids. The V and J ends lost 4 bases and 0 bases, in that order; junction bases with no gene match: 12. The CDR3 nucleotides read TGTGCCAGCAGCAAGAGGGGACTAGCGGAAACAGGCTCCTACAATGAGCAGTTCTTC. This encodes CASSKRGLAETGSYNEQFF. The whole variable domain, remainder taken from reference TRBV9 and TRBJ2-1, is DSGVTQTPKHLITATGQRVTLRCSPRSGDLSVYWYQQSLDQGLQFLIQYYNGEERAKGNILERFSAQQFPDLHSELNLSSLELGDSALYFCASSKRGLAETGSYNEQFFGPGTRLTVL.

V gene TRBV24-1 combines with J gene TRBJ2-7, with D possibly being TRBD1 or TRBD2 (6 bases each). The CDR3 has 18 amino acids. The germline V and J ends were trimmed by 3 bases and 0 bases, with 20 bases remaining between them. CDR1 KGHDR and CDR2 SFDVKD come from the germline V gene. The CDR3 protein is CATSDGPGGTPSSYEQYF. The CDR3 DNA sequence: TGTGCCACCAGTGATGGACCTGGCGGGACACCGAGCTCCTACGAGCAGTACTTC.

This clonotype has a handful of counts. This chain connects TRBV20-1 to TRBJ2-6, with D tentatively TRBD1 or TRBD2 (5 bases each). Germline assignment: CDR1 DFQATT and CDR2 SNEGSKA (reference sequence). Trimming stripped 3 bases from V and 4 bases from J, with 10 bases between. The CDR3 spans 14 residues. Written as DNA, the CDR3 is TGCAGTGCTAGGAAGGGGACCGGGGCCAACGTCCTGACTTTC. Protein product: CSARKGTGANVLTF.

This clonotype was counted ten times or more. The genes are TRBV20-1 and TRBJ2-1; tentatively, D is TRBD1 (5 bases). Germline V gene sequence: CDR1 DFQATT, CDR2 SNEGSKA (reference sequence). The CDR3 contains 12 residues. Trimming cost V 3 bases and J 3 bases, with 6 bases left between them. This CDR3 reads CSASRGYNEQFF. CDR3 coding DNA: TGCAGTGCTAGTAGGGGCTACAATGAGCAGTTCTTC.

The chain couples TRBV24-1 to TRBJ1-2; tentative D call: TRBD1 (5 bases). Trimming left V 3 bases short and J 7 bases short, with 11 bases between. Germline-derived CDR1 and CDR2 are KGHDR and SFDVKD. The CDR3 is 13 amino acids. The CDR3 here is CATSDRDRLGYTF. The CDR3, as DNA: TGTGCCACCAGTGATCGGGACCGTCTTGGCTACACCTTC.

V and J are TRBV6-2 or TRBV6-3 and TRBJ1-1; no definite D call. Trimming shortened V by 4 bases and J by 1 base, and 10 bases separated the two germline ends. This CDR3 comprises 14 residues. Per germline, CDR1 MNHEY and CDR2 SVGEGT. CDR3 nucleotide sequence: TGTGCCAGCAGTTGGACGGCTGCGAACACTGAAGCTTTCTTT. This encodes CASSWTAANTEAFF.

The chain couples TRBV7-9 to TRBJ2-7; weak D call: TRBD1 (6 bases). The length of the CDR3 is 15 residues. V lost 1 base to trimming and J lost 3 bases, with 13 bases between them. The germline CDR1 and CDR2 sequences are SEHNR and FQNEAQ (reference sequence). The CDR3 coding sequence is TGTGCCAGCAGCTTAGAGACCGGGACAAACTACGAGCAGTACTTC. Its translation is CASSLETGTNYEQYF.

The CDR3, as DNA: TGTGCCAGCAGCTTGGCAGGCCCGAGTAGCGGAGAGACCCAGTACTTC. Protein: CASSLAGPSSGETQYF. The gene calls are TRBV5-5 and TRBJ2-5; possible D gene TRBD2, 6 bases. This CDR3 spans 16 amino acids. The germline gives CDR1 SGHKS, CDR2 YYEKEE (reference sequence). Trimming removed 0 bases from V and 4 bases from J, with 16 bases in between.

This clonotype was observed a few times. The chain employs TRBV5-1 and TRBJ2-1; D perhaps matches TRBD2 (7 bases). Deletions cut 5 bases from V and 9 bases from J, with 18 bases between. Per germline, CDR1 SGHRS and CDR2 YFSETQ. This CDR3 region has 14 residues. The DNA of the CDR3 is TGCGCCAGCAGACCCTGGGGGGGGGCCGGTGAGCAGTTCTTC. Translated: CASRPWGGAGEQFF.

This sequence joins TRBV20-1 and TRBJ2-5, with D perhaps matching TRBD1 (5 bases). The germline CDR1 and CDR2 sequences are DFQATT and SNEGSKA (reference sequence). The V end was cut by 7 bases, the J end by 1 base, with 13 bases between. The CDR3 has 13 amino acids. CDR3 loop: CSVALGAQETQYF. The CDR3 bases are TGCAGTGTCGCTCTTGGGGCCCAAGAGACCCAGTACTTC.

This clonotype has a count of ten or more. The chain couples TRBV7-2 to TRBJ1-5; D gene ambiguous. The CDR3 consists of 15 residues. V lost 4 bases and J 0 bases, leaving 10 bases between the germline ends. CDR1 and CDR2 from the germline V gene are SGHTA and FQGNSA. The CDR3, as DNA: TGTGCCAGCAGCTCTTTCGGGGTTAGCAATCAGCCCCAGCATTTT. Translation: CASSSFGVSNQPQHF.